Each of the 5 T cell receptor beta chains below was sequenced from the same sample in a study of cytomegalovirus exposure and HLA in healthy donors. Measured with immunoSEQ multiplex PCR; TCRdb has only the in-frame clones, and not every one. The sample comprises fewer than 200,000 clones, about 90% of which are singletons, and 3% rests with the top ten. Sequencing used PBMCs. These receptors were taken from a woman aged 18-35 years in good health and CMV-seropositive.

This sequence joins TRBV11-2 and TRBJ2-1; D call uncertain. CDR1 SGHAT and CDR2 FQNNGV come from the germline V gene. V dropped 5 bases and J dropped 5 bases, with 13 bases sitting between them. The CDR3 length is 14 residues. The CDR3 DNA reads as TGTGCCAGCAGCGCCCAGCGCGGAAACAATGAGCAGTTCTTC. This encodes CASSAQRGNNEQFF.

The chain's CDR3 is CASSEALGSSYNEQFF. The CDR3 region has the DNA TGTGCCAGCAGTGAAGCGCTTGGCTCCTCCTACAATGAGCAGTTCTTC. V usage is TRBV2 and J usage is TRBJ2-1; D uncertain. This CDR3 has 16 residues. V was trimmed by 0 bases and J by 0 bases, leaving 9 bases between them. The V gene's germline CDR1 is SNHLY and CDR2 FYNNEI. The variable domain in full, with the rest retrieved from reference TRBV2 and TRBJ2-1, is EPEVTQTPSHQVTQMGQEVILRCVPISNHLYFYWYRQILGQKVEFLVSFYNNEISEKSEIFDDQFSVERPDGSNFTLKIRSTKLEDSAMYFCASSEALGSSYNEQFFGPGTRLTVL.

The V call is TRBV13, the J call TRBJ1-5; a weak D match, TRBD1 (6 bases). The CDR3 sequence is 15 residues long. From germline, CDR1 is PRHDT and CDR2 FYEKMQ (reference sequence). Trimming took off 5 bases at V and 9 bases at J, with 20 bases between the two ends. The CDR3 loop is CASSVSGTPGGPQHF. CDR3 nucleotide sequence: TGTGCCAGCAGCGTATCCGGGACACCGGGTGGGCCCCAGCATTTT.

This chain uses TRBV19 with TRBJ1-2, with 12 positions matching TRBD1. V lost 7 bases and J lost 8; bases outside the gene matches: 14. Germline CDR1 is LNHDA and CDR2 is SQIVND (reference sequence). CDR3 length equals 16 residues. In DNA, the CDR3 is TGTGCCAGTACAGCCGGGACAGGGGGCAAAGCAGGGGGCTACACCTTC. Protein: CASTAGTGGKAGGYTF.

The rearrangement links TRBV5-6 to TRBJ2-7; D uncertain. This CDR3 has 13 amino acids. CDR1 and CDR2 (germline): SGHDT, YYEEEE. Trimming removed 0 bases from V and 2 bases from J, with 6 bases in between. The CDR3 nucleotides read TGTGCCAGCAGCTTGGACGGAGCCTACGAGCAGTACTTC. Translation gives CASSLDGAYEQYF.